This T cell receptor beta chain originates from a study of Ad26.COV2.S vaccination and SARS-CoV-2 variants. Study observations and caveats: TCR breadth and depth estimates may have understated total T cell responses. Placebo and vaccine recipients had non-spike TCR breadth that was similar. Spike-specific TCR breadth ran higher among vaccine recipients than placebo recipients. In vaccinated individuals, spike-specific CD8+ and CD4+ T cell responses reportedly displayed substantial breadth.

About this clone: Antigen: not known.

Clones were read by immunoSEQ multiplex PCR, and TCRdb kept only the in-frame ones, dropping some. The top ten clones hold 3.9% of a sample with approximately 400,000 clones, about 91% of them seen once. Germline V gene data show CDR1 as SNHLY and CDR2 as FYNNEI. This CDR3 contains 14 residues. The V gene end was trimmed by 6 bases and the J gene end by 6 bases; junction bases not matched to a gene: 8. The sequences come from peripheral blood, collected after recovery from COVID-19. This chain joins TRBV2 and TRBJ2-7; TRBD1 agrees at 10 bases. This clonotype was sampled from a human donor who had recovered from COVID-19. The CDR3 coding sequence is TGTGCCAGCAGGACGGGGGGACAGGGGTCCGAGCAGTACTTC. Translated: CASRTGGQGSEQYF. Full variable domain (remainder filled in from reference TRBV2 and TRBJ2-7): EPEVTQTPSHQVTQMGQEVILRCVPISNHLYFYWYRQILGQKVEFLVSFYNNEISEKSEIFDDQFSVERPDGSNFTLKIRSTKLEDSAMYFCASRTGGQGSEQYFGPGTRLTVT.